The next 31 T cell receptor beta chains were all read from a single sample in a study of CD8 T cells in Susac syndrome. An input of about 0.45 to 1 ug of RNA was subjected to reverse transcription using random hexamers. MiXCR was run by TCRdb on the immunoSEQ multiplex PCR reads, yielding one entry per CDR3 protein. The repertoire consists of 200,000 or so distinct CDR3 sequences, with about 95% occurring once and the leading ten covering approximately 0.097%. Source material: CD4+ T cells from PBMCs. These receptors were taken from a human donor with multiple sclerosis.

CDR3 in DNA: TGTGCCAGCAGCGTGAGGGTAACGGGCGAGCAGTACTTC. As protein: CASSVRVTGEQYF. The rearrangement joins TRBV9 to TRBJ2-7; perhaps TRBD2 as D (5 bases). The ends were cut back, 2 bases at V and 6 bases at J, with 12 bases in the middle. Germline CDR1 SGDLS, CDR2 YYNGEE. The CDR3 is 13 residues long. Full variable domain (outside the CDR3, taken from reference TRBV9 and TRBJ2-7): DSGVTQTPKHLITATGQRVTLRCSPRSGDLSVYWYQQSLDQGLQFLIQYYNGEERAKGNILERFSAQQFPDLHSELNLSSLELGDSALYFCASSVRVTGEQYFGPGTRLTVT.

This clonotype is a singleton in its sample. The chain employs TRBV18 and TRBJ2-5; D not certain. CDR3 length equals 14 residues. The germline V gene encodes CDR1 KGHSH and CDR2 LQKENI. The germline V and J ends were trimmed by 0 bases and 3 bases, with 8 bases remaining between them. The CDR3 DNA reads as TGTGCCAGCTCACCACCGTCGGCGGAAGAGACCCAGTACTTC. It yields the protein CASSPPSAEETQYF.

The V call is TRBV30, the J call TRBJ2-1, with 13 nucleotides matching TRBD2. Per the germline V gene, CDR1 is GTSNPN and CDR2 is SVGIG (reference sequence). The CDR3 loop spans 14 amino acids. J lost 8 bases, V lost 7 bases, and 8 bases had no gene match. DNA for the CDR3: TGTGCCTCTACTAGCGGGAGGGCCTTTGATGAGCAGTTCTTC. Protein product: CASTSGRAFDEQFF.

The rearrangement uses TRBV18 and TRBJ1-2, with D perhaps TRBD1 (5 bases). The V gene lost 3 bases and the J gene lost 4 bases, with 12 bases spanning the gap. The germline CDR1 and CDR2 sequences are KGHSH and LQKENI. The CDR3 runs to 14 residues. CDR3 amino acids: CASSPGKQVYGYTF. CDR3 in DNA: TGTGCCAGCTCACCCGGAAAACAGGTCTATGGCTACACCTTC.

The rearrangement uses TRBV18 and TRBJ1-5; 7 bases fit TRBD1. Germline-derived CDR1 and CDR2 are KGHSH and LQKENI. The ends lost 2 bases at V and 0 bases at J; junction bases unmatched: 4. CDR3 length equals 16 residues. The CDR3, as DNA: TGTGCCAGCTCACCAACTGACAGGGTTAGCAATCAGCCCCAGCATTTT. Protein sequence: CASSPTDRVSNQPQHF.

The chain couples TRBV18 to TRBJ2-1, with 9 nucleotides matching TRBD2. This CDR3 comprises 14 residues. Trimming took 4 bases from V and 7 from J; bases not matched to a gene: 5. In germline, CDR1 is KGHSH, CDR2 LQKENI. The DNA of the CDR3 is TGTGCCAGCTCACTTAGCGGGAGCGCGAATGAGCAGTTCTTC. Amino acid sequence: CASSLSGSANEQFF. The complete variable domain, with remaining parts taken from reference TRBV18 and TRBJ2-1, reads NAGVMQNPRHLVRRRGQEARLRCSPMKGHSHVYWYRQLPEEGLKFMVYLQKENIIDESGMPKERFSAEFPKEGPSILRIQQVVRGDSAAYFCASSLSGSANEQFFGPGTRLTVL.

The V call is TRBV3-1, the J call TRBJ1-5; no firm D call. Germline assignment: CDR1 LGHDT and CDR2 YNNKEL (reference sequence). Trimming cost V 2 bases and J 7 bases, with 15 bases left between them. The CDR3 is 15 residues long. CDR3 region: CASSQSLRARQPQHF. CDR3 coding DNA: TGTGCCAGCAGCCAATCTTTAAGGGCACGGCAGCCCCAGCATTTT.

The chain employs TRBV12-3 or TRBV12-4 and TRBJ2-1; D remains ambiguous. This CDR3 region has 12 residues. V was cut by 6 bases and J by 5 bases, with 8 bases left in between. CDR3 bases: TGTGCCAGCAGAAAGCGCGACAATGAGCAGTTCTTC. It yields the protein CASRKRDNEQFF.

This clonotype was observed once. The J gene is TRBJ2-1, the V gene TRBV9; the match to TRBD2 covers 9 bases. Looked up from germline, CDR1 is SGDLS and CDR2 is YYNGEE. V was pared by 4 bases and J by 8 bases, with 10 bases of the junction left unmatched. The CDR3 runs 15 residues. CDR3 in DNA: TGTGCCAGCAGCTTAAGGAGCGGGGGGCAGGATGAGCAGTTCTTC. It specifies CASSLRSGGQDEQFF.

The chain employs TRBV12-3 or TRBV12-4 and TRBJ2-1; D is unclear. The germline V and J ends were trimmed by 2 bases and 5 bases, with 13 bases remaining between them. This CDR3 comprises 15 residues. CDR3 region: CASSLRLVPNNEQFF. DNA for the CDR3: TGTGCCAGCAGTTTAAGGTTGGTCCCCAACAATGAGCAGTTCTTC.

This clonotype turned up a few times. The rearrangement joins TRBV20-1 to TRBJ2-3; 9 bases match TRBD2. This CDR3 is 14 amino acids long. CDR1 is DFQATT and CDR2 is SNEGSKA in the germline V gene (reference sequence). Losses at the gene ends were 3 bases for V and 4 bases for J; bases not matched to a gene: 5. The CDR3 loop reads CSASEREASDTQYF. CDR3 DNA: TGCAGTGCTAGTGAGCGGGAGGCCTCAGATACGCAGTATTTT.

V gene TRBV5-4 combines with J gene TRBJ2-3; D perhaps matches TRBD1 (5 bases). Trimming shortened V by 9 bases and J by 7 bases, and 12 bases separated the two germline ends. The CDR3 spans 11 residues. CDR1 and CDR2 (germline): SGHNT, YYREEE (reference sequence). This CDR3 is CATTQANTQYF. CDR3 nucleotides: TGTGCCACTACACAGGCGAATACGCAGTATTTT.

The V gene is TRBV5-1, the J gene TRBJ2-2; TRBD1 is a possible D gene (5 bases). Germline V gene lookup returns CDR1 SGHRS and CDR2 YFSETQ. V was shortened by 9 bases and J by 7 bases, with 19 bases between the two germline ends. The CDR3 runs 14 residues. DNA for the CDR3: TGCGCCACGGCCCCCGACAGCCCCGGCGGGGAGCTGTTTTTT. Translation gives CATAPDSPGGELFF.

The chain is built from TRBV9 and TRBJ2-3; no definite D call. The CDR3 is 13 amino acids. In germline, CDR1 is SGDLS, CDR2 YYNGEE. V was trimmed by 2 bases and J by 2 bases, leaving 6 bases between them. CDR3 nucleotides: TGTGCCAGCAGCGTGCAAGTCACAGATACGCAGTATTTT. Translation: CASSVQVTDTQYF. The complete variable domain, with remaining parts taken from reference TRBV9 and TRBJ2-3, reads DSGVTQTPKHLITATGQRVTLRCSPRSGDLSVYWYQQSLDQGLQFLIQYYNGEERAKGNILERFSAQQFPDLHSELNLSSLELGDSALYFCASSVQVTDTQYFGPGTRLTVL.

CDR3 sequence reads: CASSLRKASTDTQYF. The CDR3 DNA reads as TGTGCCAGCAGCTTAAGGAAGGCTAGCACAGATACGCAGTATTTT. This chain uses TRBV7-9 with TRBJ2-3, with D unresolved. The CDR3 runs 15 residues. Between the trimmed V and J ends, which lost 2 bases and 0 bases, there was a span of 9 bases. Germline CDR1 and CDR2: SEHNR and FQNEAQ (reference sequence).

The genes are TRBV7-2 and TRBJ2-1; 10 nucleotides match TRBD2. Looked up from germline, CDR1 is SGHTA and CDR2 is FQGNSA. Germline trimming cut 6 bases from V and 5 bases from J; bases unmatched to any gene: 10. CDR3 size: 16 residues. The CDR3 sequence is CASRYPGLAVNNEQFF. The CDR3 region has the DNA TGTGCCAGCAGGTACCCCGGACTAGCGGTAAACAATGAGCAGTTCTTC.

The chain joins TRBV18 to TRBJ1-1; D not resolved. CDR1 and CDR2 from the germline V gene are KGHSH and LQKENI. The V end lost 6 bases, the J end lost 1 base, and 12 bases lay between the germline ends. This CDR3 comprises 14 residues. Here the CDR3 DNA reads TGTGCCAGCTCGCCCGGGCTTGAGAACACTGAAGCTTTCTTT. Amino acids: CASSPGLENTEAFF. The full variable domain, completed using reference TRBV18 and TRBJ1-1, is NAGVMQNPRHLVRRRGQEARLRCSPMKGHSHVYWYRQLPEEGLKFMVYLQKENIIDESGMPKERFSAEFPKEGPSILRIQQVVRGDSAAYFCASSPGLENTEAFFGQGTRLTVV.

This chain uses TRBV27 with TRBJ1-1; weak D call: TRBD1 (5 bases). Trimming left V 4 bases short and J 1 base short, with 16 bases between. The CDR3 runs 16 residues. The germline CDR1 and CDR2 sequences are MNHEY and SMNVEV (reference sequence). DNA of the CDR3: TGTGCCAGCAGTTCCTCGAGACAGAGGAGGAACACTGAAGCTTTCTTT. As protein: CASSSSRQRRNTEAFF.

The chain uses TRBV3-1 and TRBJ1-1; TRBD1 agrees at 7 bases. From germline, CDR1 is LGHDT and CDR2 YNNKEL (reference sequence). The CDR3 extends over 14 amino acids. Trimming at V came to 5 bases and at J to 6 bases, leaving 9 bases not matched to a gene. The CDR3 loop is CASSSWDSRAEAFF. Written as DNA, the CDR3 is TGTGCCAGCAGCTCATGGGACAGTCGGGCTGAAGCTTTCTTT.

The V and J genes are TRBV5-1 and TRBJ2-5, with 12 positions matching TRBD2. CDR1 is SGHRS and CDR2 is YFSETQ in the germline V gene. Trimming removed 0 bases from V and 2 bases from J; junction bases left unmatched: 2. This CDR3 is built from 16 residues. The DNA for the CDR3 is TGCGCCAGCAGCTTGGGTACTAGCGGGGGGCAAGAGACCCAGTACTTC. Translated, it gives CASSLGTSGGQETQYF.

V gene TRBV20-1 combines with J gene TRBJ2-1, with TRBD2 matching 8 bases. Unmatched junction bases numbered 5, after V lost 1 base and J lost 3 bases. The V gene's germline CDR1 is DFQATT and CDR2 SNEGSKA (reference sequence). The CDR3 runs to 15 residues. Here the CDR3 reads CSARGAGALYNEQFF. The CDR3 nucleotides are TGCAGTGCTAGAGGAGCGGGGGCACTCTACAATGAGCAGTTCTTC.

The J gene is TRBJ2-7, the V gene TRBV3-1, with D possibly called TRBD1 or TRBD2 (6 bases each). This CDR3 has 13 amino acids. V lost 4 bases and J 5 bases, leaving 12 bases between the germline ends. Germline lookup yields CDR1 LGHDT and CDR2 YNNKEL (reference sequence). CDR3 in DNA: TGTGCCAGCAGCCCCACAGGGAGGAACGAGCAGTACTTC. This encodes CASSPTGRNEQYF.

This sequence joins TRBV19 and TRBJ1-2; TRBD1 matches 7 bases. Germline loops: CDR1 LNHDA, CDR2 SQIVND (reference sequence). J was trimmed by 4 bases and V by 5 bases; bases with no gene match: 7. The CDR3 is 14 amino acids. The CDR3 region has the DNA TGTGCCAGTAGTTCTGAACAGGGGACCTATGGCTACACCTTC. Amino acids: CASSSEQGTYGYTF.

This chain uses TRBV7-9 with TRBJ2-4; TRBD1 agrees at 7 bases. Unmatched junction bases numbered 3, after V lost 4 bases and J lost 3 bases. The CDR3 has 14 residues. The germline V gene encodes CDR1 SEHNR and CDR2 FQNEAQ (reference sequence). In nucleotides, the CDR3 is TGTGCCAGCAGCTCTCAGGGGGTCAAAAACATTCAGTACTTC. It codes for CASSSQGVKNIQYF.

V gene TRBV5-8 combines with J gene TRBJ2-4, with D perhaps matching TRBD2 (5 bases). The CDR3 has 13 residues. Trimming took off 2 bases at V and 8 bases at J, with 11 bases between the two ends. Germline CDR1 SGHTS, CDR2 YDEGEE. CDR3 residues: CASSFGHGDIQYF. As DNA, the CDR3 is TGTGCCAGCAGCTTCGGCCACGGGGACATTCAGTACTTC.

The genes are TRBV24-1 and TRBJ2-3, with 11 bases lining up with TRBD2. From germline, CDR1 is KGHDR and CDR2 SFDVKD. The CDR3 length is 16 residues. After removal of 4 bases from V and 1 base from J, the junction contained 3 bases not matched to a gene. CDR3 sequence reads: CATSELSGRGTDTQYF. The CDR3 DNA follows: TGTGCCACCAGTGAACTTAGCGGGAGGGGCACAGATACGCAGTATTTT.

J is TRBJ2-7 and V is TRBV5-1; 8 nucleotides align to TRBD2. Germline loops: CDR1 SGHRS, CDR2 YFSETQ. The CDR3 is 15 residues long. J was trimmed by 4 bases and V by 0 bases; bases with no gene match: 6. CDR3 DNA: TGCGCCAGCAGCTTGGAGCCTAGCGGGCCATACGAGCAGTACTTC. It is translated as CASSLEPSGPYEQYF.

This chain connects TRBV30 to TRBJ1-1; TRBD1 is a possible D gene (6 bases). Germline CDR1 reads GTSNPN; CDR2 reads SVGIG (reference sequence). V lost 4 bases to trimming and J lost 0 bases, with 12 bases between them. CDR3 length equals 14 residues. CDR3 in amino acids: CAWMGGTLNTEAFF. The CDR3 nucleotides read TGTGCCTGGATGGGGGGGACATTGAACACTGAAGCTTTCTTT. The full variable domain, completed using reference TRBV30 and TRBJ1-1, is SQTIHQWPATLVQPVGSPLSLECTVEGTSNPNLYWYRQAAGRGLQLLFYSVGIGQISSEVPQNLSASRPQDRQFILSSKKLLLSDSGFYLCAWMGGTLNTEAFFGQGTRLTVV.

In DNA, the CDR3 is TGTGCCAGCTCACCAATGAGCAATGAGCAGTTCTTC. Amino acid sequence: CASSPMSNEQFF. The rearrangement joins TRBV18 to TRBJ2-1; no clear D gene. The germline V and J ends were trimmed by 2 bases and 6 bases, with 5 bases remaining between them. The CDR3 extends over 12 amino acids. The germline gives CDR1 KGHSH, CDR2 LQKENI.

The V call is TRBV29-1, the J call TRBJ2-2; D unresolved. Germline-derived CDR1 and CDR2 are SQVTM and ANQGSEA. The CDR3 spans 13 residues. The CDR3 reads CTALGWGTGELFF. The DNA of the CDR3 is TGCACCGCGTTGGGCTGGGGCACCGGGGAGCTGTTTTTT.

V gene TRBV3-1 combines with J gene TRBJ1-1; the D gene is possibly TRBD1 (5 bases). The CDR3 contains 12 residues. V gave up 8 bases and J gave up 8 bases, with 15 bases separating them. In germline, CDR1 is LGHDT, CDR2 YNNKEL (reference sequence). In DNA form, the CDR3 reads TGTGCCAGCCGGCTGGGGCGGGCAGAAGCTTTCTTT. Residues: CASRLGRAEAFF.